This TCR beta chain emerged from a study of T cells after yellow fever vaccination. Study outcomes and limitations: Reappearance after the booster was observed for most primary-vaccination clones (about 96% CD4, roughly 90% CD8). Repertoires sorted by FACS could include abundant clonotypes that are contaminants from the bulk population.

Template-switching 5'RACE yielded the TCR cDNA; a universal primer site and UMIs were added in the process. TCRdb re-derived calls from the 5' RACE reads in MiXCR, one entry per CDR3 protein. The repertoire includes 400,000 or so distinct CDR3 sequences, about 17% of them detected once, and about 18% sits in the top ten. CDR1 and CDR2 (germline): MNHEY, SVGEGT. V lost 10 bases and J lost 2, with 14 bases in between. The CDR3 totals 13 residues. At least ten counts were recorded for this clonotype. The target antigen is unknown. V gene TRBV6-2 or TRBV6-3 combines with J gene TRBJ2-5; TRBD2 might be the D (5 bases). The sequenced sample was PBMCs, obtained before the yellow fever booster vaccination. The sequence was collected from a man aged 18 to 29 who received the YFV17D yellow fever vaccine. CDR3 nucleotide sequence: TGTGCCACCACTTTCTGGGAGCAAGAGACCCAGTACTTC. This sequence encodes CATTFWEQETQYF.